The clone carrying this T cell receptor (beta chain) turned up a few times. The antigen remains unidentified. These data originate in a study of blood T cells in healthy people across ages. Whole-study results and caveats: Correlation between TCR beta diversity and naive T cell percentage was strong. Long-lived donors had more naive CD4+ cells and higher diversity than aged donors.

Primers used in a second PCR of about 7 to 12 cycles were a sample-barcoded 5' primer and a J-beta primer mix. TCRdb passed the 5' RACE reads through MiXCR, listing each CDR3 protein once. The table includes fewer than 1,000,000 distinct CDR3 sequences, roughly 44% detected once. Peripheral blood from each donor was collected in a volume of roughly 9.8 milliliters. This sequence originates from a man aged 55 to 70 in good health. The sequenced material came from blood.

The CDR3 loop is CASTSDLGTGTTYGYTF. CDR3 DNA sequence: TGTGCCAGCACGTCCGATTTGGGTACAGGGACAACCTATGGCTACACCTTC. The V call is TRBV6-2 or TRBV6-3, the J call TRBJ1-2; D may be TRBD1 (6 bases). The germline V gene encodes CDR1 MNHEY and CDR2 SVGEGT. V was pared by 7 bases and J by 4 bases, with 25 bases between. The CDR3 is 17 amino acids.